The text below deals with one T cell receptor (beta chain). Individuals aged roughly 18 to 95 years were recruited from some 26 US areas. Participants reported their clinical history, and cohort assignment relied on those reports. Recovered Cohort 3 donors showed two negative PCRs, clearance, or symptom resolution. This record belongs to a study of blood T cell repertoires in COVID-19. Sequencing used immunoSEQ multiplex PCR; TCRdb keeps in-frame clones, though not all of them. The sample gives roughly 500,000 clones, around 89% of which show up once; roughly 1.9% is in the top ten. V was pared by 2 bases and J by 4 bases, with 5 bases between. There are 12 residues in the CDR3.

The specimen sequenced was PBMCs or T cells enriched from blood (not recorded which). The sequence was obtained from a woman in her thirties or forties who had recovered from COVID-19. The chain uses TRBV12-3 or TRBV12-4 and TRBJ1-2; D remains unclear. CDR3: CASSLWSYGYTF. CDR3 DNA: TGTGCCAGCAGTTTATGGAGCTATGGCTACACCTTC.